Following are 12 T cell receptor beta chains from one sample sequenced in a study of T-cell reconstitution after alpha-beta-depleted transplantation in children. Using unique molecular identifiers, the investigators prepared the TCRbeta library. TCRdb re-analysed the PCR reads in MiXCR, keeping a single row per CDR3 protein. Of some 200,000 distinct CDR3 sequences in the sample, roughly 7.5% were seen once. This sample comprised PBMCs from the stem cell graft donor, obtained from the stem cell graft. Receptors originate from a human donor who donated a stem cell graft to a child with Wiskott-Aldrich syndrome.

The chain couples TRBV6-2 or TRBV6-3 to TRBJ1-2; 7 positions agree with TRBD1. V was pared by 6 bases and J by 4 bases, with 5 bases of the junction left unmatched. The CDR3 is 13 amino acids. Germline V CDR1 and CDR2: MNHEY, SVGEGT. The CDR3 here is CASSQQGSYGYTF. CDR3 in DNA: TGTGCCAGCAGCCAACAGGGGTCCTATGGCTACACCTTC.

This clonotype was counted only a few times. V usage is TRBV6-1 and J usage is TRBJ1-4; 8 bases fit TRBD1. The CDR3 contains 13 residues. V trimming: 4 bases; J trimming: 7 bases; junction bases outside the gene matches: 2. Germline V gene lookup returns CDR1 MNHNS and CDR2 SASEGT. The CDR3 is CASSGQGIEKLFF. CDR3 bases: TGTGCCAGCAGTGGACAGGGGATTGAAAAACTGTTTTTT.

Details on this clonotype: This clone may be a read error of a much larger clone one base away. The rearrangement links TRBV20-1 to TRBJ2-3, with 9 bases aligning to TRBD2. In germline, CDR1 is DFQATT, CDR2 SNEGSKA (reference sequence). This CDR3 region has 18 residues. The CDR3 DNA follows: TGCTGTGCTAGGCCGTTCAGCGGGGGGACCGGTAGCACAGATACGCAGTATTTT. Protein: CCARPFSGGTGSTDTQYF.

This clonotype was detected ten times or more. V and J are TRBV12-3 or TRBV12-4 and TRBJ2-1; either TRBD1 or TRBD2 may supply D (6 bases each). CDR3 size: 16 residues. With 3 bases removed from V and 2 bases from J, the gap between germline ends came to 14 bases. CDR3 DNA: TGTGCCAGCAGTTTGGGGGGCAAGCGGGCCTACAATGAGCAGTTCTTC. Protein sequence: CASSLGGKRAYNEQFF.

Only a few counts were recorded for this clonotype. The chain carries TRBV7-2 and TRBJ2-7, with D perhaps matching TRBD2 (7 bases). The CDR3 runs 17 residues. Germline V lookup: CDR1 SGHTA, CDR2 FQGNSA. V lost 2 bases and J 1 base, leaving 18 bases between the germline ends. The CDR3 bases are TGTGCCAGCAGCTTAAATGTCGCCGGGGGGCCTTCCTACGAGCAGTACTTC. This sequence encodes CASSLNVAGGPSYEQYF.

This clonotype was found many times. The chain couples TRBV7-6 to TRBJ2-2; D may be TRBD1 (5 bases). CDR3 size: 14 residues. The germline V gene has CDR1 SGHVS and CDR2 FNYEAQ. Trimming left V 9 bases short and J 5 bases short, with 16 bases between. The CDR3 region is CASARQGPTGELFF. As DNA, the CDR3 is TGTGCCAGTGCGCGGCAGGGCCCTACCGGGGAGCTGTTTTTT.

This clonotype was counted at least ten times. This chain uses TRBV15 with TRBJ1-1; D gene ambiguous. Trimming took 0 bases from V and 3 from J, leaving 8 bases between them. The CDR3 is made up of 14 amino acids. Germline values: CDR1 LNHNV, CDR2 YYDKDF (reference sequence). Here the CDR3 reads CATSRDRSDTEAFF. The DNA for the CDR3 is TGTGCCACCAGCAGAGACCGTTCCGACACTGAAGCTTTCTTT.

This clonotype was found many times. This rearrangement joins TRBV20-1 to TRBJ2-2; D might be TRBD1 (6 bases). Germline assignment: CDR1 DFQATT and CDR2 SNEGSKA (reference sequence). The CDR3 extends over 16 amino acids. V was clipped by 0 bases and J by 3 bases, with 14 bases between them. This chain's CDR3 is CSARDRWGQDTGELFF. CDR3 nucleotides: TGCAGTGCTAGAGATCGGTGGGGGCAGGACACCGGGGAGCTGTTTTTT.

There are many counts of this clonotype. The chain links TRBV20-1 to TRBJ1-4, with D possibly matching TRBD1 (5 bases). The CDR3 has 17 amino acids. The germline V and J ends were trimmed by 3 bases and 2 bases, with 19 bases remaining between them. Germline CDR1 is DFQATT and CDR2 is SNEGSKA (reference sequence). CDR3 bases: TGCAGTGCTAGTCGCCCCACCGCAGGGTGGACTAATGAAAAACTGTTTTTT. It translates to CSASRPTAGWTNEKLFF.

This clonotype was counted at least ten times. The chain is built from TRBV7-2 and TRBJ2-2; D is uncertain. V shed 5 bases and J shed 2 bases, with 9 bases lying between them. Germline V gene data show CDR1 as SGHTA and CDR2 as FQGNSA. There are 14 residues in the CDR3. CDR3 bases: TGTGCCAGCAGCCAAAAGACAAACACCGGGGAGCTGTTTTTT. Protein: CASSQKTNTGELFF.

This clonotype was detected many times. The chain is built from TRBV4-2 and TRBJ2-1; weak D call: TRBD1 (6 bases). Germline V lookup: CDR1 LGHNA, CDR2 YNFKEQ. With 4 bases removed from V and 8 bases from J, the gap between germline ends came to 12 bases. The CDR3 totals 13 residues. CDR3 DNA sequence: TGTGCCAGCAGCCCAAGGGGGTTGGATGAGCAGTTCTTC. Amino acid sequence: CASSPRGLDEQFF.

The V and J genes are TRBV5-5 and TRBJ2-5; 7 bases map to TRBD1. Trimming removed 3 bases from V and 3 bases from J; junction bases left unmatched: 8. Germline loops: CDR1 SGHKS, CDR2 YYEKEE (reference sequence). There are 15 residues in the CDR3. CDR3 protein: CASSSPTGLKETQYF. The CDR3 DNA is TGTGCCAGCAGCTCACCGACAGGGCTAAAAGAGACCCAGTACTTC.